These T cell receptor beta chains were read from a single sample in a study of spatial heterogeneity in lung cancer. A single record per CDR3 protein comes from TCRdb applying MiXCR to the 5' RACE reads. This table has some 43,000 distinct CDR3 sequences, under 12% appearing once. This specimen was PBMCs, taken at follow-up. The receptors derive from a female donor with early-stage non-small cell lung cancer. Both conserved end residues are part of each CDR3. A D gene is named only where the DNA matches it firmly. Not all rows give a size; the values are once, few, many and, for expanded clones, a class.

TRBV7-8	NA	TRBD2	TRBJ2-4	CASSFASGQAKNIQYF	TGTGCCAGCAGCTTTGCTAGCGGCCAAGCCAAAAACATTCAGTACTTC
TRBV7-2	once	NA	TRBJ2-1	CASSLLRSPGNEQFF	TGTGCCAGCAGCTTACTCCGAAGCCCAGGCAATGAGCAGTTCTTC
TRBV12-3/TRBV12-4	NA	NA	TRBJ2-3	CASRQQGATDTQYF	TGTGCCAGCAGACAGCAGGGTGCCACAGATACGCAGTATTTT
TRBV7-9	many	NA	TRBJ2-3	CASSTQKQGFLDTQYF	TGTGCCAGCAGCACCCAAAAACAGGGATTTTTGGATACGCAGTATTTT
TRBV5-1	few	TRBD2	TRBJ2-5	CASSQLAGFSQETQYF	TGCGCCAGCAGCCAACTAGCGGGGTTCTCACAAGAGACCCAGTACTTC
TRBV12-5	NA	NA	TRBJ2-2	CASALPGNTGELFF	TGTGCTAGTGCCCTCCCCGGGAACACCGGGGAGCTGTTTTTT
TRBV30	few	TRBD1	TRBJ1-5	CAWGQGSNQPQHF	TGTGCCTGGGGACAGGGAAGCAATCAGCCCCAGCATTTT
TRBV28	many	NA	TRBJ2-2	CASSPGQAGGELFF	TGTGCCAGCAGTCCCGGACAGGCGGGAGGGGAGCTGTTTTTT
TRBV20-1	medium-sized	TRBD2	TRBJ2-1	CSARGRDGRHEQFF	TGCAGTGCTAGAGGGAGGGACGGGAGGCATGAGCAGTTCTTC
TRBV5-1	few	NA	TRBJ2-4	CASSLTRTPKRPKSKNIQYF	TGCGCCAGCAGCTTGACCCGGACACCTAAGCGCCCTAAATCCAAAAACATTCAGTACTTC
TRBV20-1	few	NA	TRBJ2-5	CSARRQETQYF	TGCAGTGCGAGACGCCAAGAGACCCAGTACTTC
TRBV5-1	many	NA	TRBJ2-3	CASSLGQFTDTQYF	TGCGCCAGCAGCTTGGGACAGTTCACAGATACGCAGTATTTT
TRBV12-3/TRBV12-4	NA	NA	TRBJ2-5	CASSLSKTQYF	TGTGCCAGCAGTTTAAGTAAGACCCAGTACTTC
TRBV18	many	TRBD1	TRBJ1-1	CASSPATGSNTEAFF	TGTGCCAGCTCACCGGCGACAGGGTCGAACACTGAAGCTTTCTTT
TRBV5-5	NA	TRBD1	TRBJ2-7	CASSARDRGLYEQYF	TGTGCCAGCAGCGCCCGGGACAGGGGGCTCTACGAGCAGTACTTC
TRBV20-1	many	NA	TRBJ2-3	CSAWEEDGGLTDTQYF	TGCAGTGCTTGGGAGGAAGACGGGGGTCTCACAGATACGCAGTATTTT
TRBV5-1	many	TRBD1	TRBJ2-5	CASGTGGSETQYF	TGCGCCAGCGGAACAGGGGGCTCGGAGACCCAGTACTTC
TRBV7-7	many	TRBD2	TRBJ2-1	CASSPASGTYNEQFF	TGTGCTAGCAGCCCGGCTAGCGGGACCTACAATGAGCAGTTCTTC
TRBV13	NA	NA	TRBJ2-7	CASSVGTAGEQYF	TGTGCCAGCAGCGTCGGGACTGCCGGCGAGCAGTACTTC
TRBV7-3	many	NA	TRBJ2-3	CASGTGAGADTQYF	TGTGCCAGCGGTACGGGGGCTGGGGCAGATACGCAGTATTTT
TRBV20-1	NA	NA	TRBJ1-2	CSARGELYGYTF	TGCAGTGCTAGAGGGGAACTCTATGGCTACACCTTC
TRBV18	many	NA	TRBJ2-7	CASSLRADGGYEQYF	TGTGCCAGCTCACTGAGGGCGGACGGAGGCTACGAGCAGTACTTC
TRBV7-2	NA	NA	TRBJ1-1	CASSLVQWGTEAFF	TGTGCCAGCAGCTTAGTCCAGTGGGGCACTGAAGCTTTCTTT
TRBV20-1	NA	TRBD2	TRBJ2-4	CSANSGGAKNIQYF	TGCAGTGCTAATAGCGGGGGGGCCAAAAACATTCAGTACTTC
TRBV29-1	many	NA	TRBJ2-7	CSVSSGRAYEQYF	TGCAGCGTTTCCAGCGGGCGTGCCTACGAGCAGTACTTC
TRBV28	few	NA	TRBJ2-5	CASSLLGGRETQYF	TGTGCCAGCAGTTTATTGGGGGGGCGCGAGACCCAGTACTTC
TRBV29-1	NA	NA	TRBJ2-5	CSVEGKRQETQYF	TGCAGCGTTGAAGGGAAGCGGCAAGAGACCCAGTACTTC
TRBV7-9	NA	NA	TRBJ1-1	CASSLGTVNTEAFF	TGTGCCAGCAGCTTAGGGACTGTGAACACTGAAGCTTTCTTT
TRBV12-3/TRBV12-4	many	NA	TRBJ2-5	CASSRRRIQETQYF	TGTGCCAGCAGTCGTAGACGGATACAAGAGACCCAGTACTTC
TRBV7-2	NA	TRBD2	TRBJ2-1	CASSPHPVAGGSGEQFF	TGTGCCAGCAGCCCACACCCGGTAGCGGGGGGGTCGGGTGAGCAGTTCTTC
TRBV28	NA	TRBD1	TRBJ2-7	CASSSRDSPYEQYF	TGTGCCAGCAGTAGCCGGGACAGCCCCTACGAGCAGTACTTC
TRBV6-1	NA	NA	TRBJ1-1	CASNLDLNTEAFF	TGTGCCAGCAACTTGGACCTGAACACTGAAGCTTTCTTT
TRBV7-8	NA	TRBD1	TRBJ1-1	CASSQDRATGTEAFF	TGTGCCAGCAGCCAAGACAGGGCAACGGGCACTGAAGCTTTCTTT
TRBV7-6	many	NA	TRBJ2-6	CASSHVFSGANVLTF	TGTGCCAGCAGCCACGTTTTTTCAGGGGCCAACGTCCTGACTTTC
TRBV28	few	TRBD1	TRBJ1-5	CASNPRAGGNQPQHF	TGTGCCAGCAACCCCCGGGCAGGGGGGAATCAGCCCCAGCATTTT
TRBV6-1	many	TRBD2	TRBJ2-3	CASSDTSGAADTQYF	TGTGCCAGCAGTGACACTAGCGGGGCGGCAGATACGCAGTATTTT
TRBV5-1	few	TRBD2	TRBJ2-7	CASSWGLAGGSYEQYF	TGCGCCAGCAGCTGGGGACTAGCGGGGGGTTCCTACGAGCAGTACTTC
TRBV29-1	many	NA	TRBJ2-5	CSVPKEDGETQYF	TGCAGCGTGCCGAAGGAGGATGGGGAGACCCAGTACTTC
TRBV5-1	many	NA	TRBJ1-5	CASSLGDSSNQPQHF	TGCGCCAGCAGCTTGGGGGATTCAAGCAATCAGCCCCAGCATTTT
TRBV6-1	few	NA	TRBJ2-1	CASSIRQASNEQFF	TGTGCCAGCAGTATCCGACAGGCTAGCAATGAGCAGTTCTTC
TRBV4-1	NA	TRBD1	TRBJ2-3	CASSRSQTGSDTQYF	TGCGCCAGCAGCCGTTCCCAGACAGGGTCAGATACGCAGTATTTT
TRBV7-2	NA	NA	TRBJ1-5	CASSRQESNQPQHF	TGTGCCAGCAGCCGACAGGAAAGCAATCAGCCCCAGCATTTT
TRBV5-1	NA	NA	TRBJ1-1	CASSLAPGPGSEAFF	TGCGCCAGCAGCCTTGCTCCGGGGCCTGGGTCTGAAGCTTTCTTT
TRBV7-2	many	NA	TRBJ2-7	CASSPIYEQYF	TGTGCCAGCAGCCCTATCTACGAGCAGTACTTC
TRBV29-1	many	TRBD1	TRBJ1-3	CSVEDPRTGAGNTIYF	TGCAGCGTTGAAGATCCTCGCACAGGGGCTGGAAACACCATATATTTT
TRBV14	many	NA	TRBJ1-5	CASSPDSNQPQHF	TGTGCCAGCAGCCCTGATAGCAATCAGCCCCAGCATTTT
TRBV5-1	many	NA	TRBJ1-2	CASTQPGQLYGYTF	TGCGCCAGCACACAGCCGGGACAACTCTATGGCTACACCTTC
TRBV7-2	NA	TRBD1	TRBJ1-2	CASSLGQGALRYGYTF	TGTGCCAGCAGCCTGGGACAGGGGGCGCTTCGGTATGGCTACACCTTC
TRBV6-2/TRBV6-3	NA	NA	TRBJ2-7	CASMGPREPYEQYF	TGTGCCAGCATGGGGCCAAGGGAACCCTACGAGCAGTACTTC
TRBV6-1	few	NA	TRBJ2-2	CASKAALNTGELFF	TGTGCCAGCAAGGCAGCCTTGAACACCGGGGAGCTGTTTTTT
TRBV5-6	NA	NA	TRBJ2-3	CATARGDTDTQYF	TGTGCCACCGCGAGGGGGGACACAGATACGCAGTATTTT
TRBV28	NA	TRBD1	TRBJ2-7	CASSLPDRAYEQYF	TGTGCCAGCAGTTTACCCGACAGGGCCTACGAGCAGTACTTC